The TCR beta chain under discussion was sequenced for a study of T cells in localized non-small cell lung cancer (dated by TCRdb to about 2020). Describing the broader study: T cell repertoires of more than 200 early-stage NSCLC patients were analyzed, with tumors being compared against uninvolved tumor-adjacent lungs. The mean age of the NSCLC patients was around 65 years, with 130 or so men and 110 or so women. All 250 or so NSCLC patients in the cohort were treatment-naive and had localized lung tumors that were resected.

A remark on this clone: This receptor's antigen is unknown. Within one base of it there is no much larger clone, and no base qualities were kept.

At diagnosis, peripheral blood, uninvolved tumor-adjacent lung and tumor were collected and were preserved as a mix of fresh-frozen and FFPE material. For TCR repertoire profiling, blood samples were analyzed in the form of peripheral blood mononuclear cells. What the authors observed across the whole study: The highest T cell clonality was observed in uninvolved tumor-adjacent lung, where clonality exceeded that of tumor, suggesting that antigenic responses were more focused in uninvolved tumor-adjacent lung. A median of around 57 of the top 100 tumor clones were detected in paired uninvolved adjacent lung, and approximately 28 of these tumor clones were also found among the top 100 clones of the paired uninvolved adjacent lung. Because multi-region tumor sequencing was not performed, intratumor heterogeneity could not be ruled out. Because the study design was exploratory, TCR variables were selected using unadjusted p-values without false-discovery rate correction. Higher blood T cell density associated with longer overall survival, while higher adjacent-lung clonality associated with shorter survival.

TCR beta CDR3 regions were sequenced from DNA using the immunoSEQ Assay. In the paper's pipeline: To compute T cell density, TCR beta template counts were normalized to usable DNA, which was estimated by amplifying housekeeping genes. Using the preseqR package, richness was estimated by extrapolating to 120,000 templates for tissue samples and 400,000 templates for PBMC samples. Clonality was defined as one minus Pielou's evenness. Tissue-enriched TCRs were identified through differential abundance testing performed on productive amino-acid clonotypes, with a minimum total count of 5 and an alpha of 0.1. Repertoire overlap between compartments was quantified with the Jaccard Index and Morisita Overlap Index. GLIPH clustered TCR beta CDR3s with public tetramer-defined viral CDR3s; viral motifs required at least three viral sequences plus V-gene enrichment. Held by TCRdb, this immuneACCESS table contains in-frame sequences only and omits some clones. Under half of the omission traces to an unresolved V gene where checked; the cause of the rest is unknown. The DNA was the basis for D and trimming; V, J and clone size are from that table. Within this sample are tens of thousands of clones, with about nine tenths of them counted one time only. The ten largest clones represent 5% to 6% of the sample.

Inclusive of the bounding cysteine and phenylalanine, the CDR3 is 14 residues long. Of all the DNA, just the CDR3 is kept, 42 bases in frame from base 1. CDR1 and CDR2 (SGHTA, FQGNSA) derive from the germline V gene. Between the V and J ends, shortened by 2 bases and 5 bases respectively, the junction contains 12 bases. The chain is encoded by TRBV7-2 joined to TRBJ1-2; there is no confident call for the D gene. This material consisted of peripheral blood mononuclear cells, taken before any cancer treatment. The origin of this receptor is an older male donor with stage II lung adenocarcinoma. The CDR3 sequence is CASSLTGVRYGYTF. DNA sequence: TGTGCCAGCAGCTTAACTGGGGTCCGGTATGGCTACACCTTC.